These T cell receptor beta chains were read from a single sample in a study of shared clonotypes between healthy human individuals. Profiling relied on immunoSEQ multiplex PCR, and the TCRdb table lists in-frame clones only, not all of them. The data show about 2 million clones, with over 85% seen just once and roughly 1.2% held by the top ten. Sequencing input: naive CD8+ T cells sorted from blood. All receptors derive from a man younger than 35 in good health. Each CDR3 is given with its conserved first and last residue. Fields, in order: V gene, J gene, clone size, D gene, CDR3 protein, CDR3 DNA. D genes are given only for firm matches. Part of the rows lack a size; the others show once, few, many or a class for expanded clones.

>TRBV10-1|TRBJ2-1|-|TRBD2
CASSEMTGGPYNEQFF
TGCGCCAGCAGTGAGATGACGGGAGGGCCCTACAATGAGCAGTTCTTC
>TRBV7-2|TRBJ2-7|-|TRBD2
CASSFGLAGYEQYF
TGTGCCAGCAGCTTCGGACTAGCGGGGTACGAGCAGTACTTC
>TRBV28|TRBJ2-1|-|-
CASTAWGTANEQFF
TGTGCCAGCACCGCCTGGGGGACGGCCAATGAGCAGTTCTTC
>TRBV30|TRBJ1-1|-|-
CAWSVVRDSEAFF
TGTGCCTGGAGTGTTGTCCGGGACTCTGAAGCTTTCTTT
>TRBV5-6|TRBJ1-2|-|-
CASSPGELLGYTF
TGTGCCAGCAGCCCGGGGGAACTTCTTGGCTACACCTTC
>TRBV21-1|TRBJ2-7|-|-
CASSRDERADYEQYF
TGTGCCAGCAGCAGAGATGAGCGGGCGGACTACGAGCAGTACTTC
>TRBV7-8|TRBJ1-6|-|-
CASSLAYNSPLHF
TGTGCCAGCAGCTTAGCATATAATTCACCCCTCCACTTT
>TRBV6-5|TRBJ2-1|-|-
CASSYSLGEYNEQFF
TGTGCCAGCAGTTACTCTCTCGGGGAGTACAATGAGCAGTTCTTC
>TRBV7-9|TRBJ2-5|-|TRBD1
CASSLGTGGFEYF
TGTGCCAGCAGCTTAGGGACAGGGGGCTTCGAGTACTTC
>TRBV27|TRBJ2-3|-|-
CASSLRGSDTDTQYF
TGTGCCAGCAGTTTGAGGGGGAGCGACACAGATACGCAGTATTTT
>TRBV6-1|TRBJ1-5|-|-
CASTELGQPQHF
TGTGCCAGCACTGAATTGGGGCAGCCCCAGCATTTT
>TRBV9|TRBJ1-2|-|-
CASTGGGFGYTF
TGTGCCAGCACGGGGGGGGGCTTTGGCTACACCTTC
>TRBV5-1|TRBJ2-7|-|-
CASSLTGSLYEQYF
TGCGCCAGCAGCTTAACAGGGTCCCTTTACGAGCAGTACTTC
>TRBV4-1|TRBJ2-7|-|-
CASSHVGSYEQYF
TGCGCCAGCAGCCATGTCGGTTCCTACGAGCAGTACTTC
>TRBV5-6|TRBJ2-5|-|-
CASSSAVEGGGAETQYF
TGTGCCAGCAGCTCCGCCGTTGAGGGAGGGGGGGCTGAGACCCAGTACTTC
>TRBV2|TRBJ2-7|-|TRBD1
CASEGQGDNEQYF
TGTGCCAGTGAAGGGCAGGGGGACAACGAGCAGTACTTC
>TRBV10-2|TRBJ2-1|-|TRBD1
CASSVRGLVYNEQFF
TGCGCCAGCAGTGTTAGGGGGCTCGTCTACAATGAGCAGTTCTTC
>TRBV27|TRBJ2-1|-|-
CASSSRSYNEQFF
TGTGCCAGCAGCTCCCGCTCCTACAATGAGCAGTTCTTC
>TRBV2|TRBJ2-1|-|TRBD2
CASSESGASYNEQFF
TGTGCCAGCAGTGAGAGCGGGGCCTCCTACAATGAGCAGTTCTTC
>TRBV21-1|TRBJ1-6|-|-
CASNRQEGVHSPLHF
TGTGCCAGCAACCGACAGGAAGGCGTGCATTCACCCCTCCACTTT
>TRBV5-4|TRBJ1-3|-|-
CASSSGTTGNTIYF
TGTGCCAGCAGCTCCGGGACTACTGGAAACACCATATATTTT
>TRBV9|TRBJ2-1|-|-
CASSVDGTRSSSYNEQFF
TGTGCCAGCAGCGTCGACGGTACTAGGAGCAGCTCCTACAATGAGCAGTTCTTC
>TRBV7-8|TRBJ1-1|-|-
CASSLLQNTEAFF
TGTGCCAGCAGCTTATTACAGAACACTGAAGCTTTCTTT
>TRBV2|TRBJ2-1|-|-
CASSDDIEQFF
TGTGCCAGCAGTGACGATATTGAGCAGTTCTTC
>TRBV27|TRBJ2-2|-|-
CASSPRPEELFF
TGTGCCAGCAGTCCGAGACCCGAGGAGCTGTTTTTT
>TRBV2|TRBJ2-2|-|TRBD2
CASSSLRLAGNEGELFF
TGTGCCAGCAGTTCCTTACGACTAGCGGGAAATGAGGGGGAGCTGTTTTTT
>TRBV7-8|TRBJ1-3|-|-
CASSLGRSSGNTIYF
TGTGCCAGCAGCTTAGGACGGAGCTCTGGAAACACCATATATTTT
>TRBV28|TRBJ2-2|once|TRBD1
CASSLAGTGNTGELFF
TGTGCCAGCAGTTTAGCGGGGACAGGGAACACCGGGGAGCTGTTTTTT
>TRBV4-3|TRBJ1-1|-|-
CASSQDRVGGRDTEAFF
TGCGCCAGCAGCCAAGATCGGGTAGGGGGTCGGGACACTGAAGCTTTCTTT
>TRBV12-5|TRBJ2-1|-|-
CASGSVGARNNEQFF
TGTGCTAGTGGCTCCGTTGGAGCGCGAAACAATGAGCAGTTCTTC
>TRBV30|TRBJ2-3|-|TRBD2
CAWSRVAGVVDTQYF
TGTGCCTGGAGTAGGGTAGCGGGAGTGGTAGATACGCAGTATTTT
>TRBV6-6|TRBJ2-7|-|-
CASSSSHRDEQYF
TGTGCCAGCAGTTCATCCCACAGGGACGAGCAGTACTTC
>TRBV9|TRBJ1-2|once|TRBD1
CASSGVRQGETLGYGYTF
TGTGCCAGCAGCGGGGTCCGACAGGGGGAAACGCTGGGCTATGGCTACACCTTC
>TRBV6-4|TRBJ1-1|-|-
CASRRTVVDTEAFF
TGTGCCAGCAGAAGGACGGTAGTCGACACTGAAGCTTTCTTT
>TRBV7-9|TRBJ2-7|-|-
CASSPAGGYEQYF
TGTGCCAGCAGCCCAGCCGGGGGCTACGAGCAGTACTTC
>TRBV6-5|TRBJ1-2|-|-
CASTPMGTDYGYTF
TGTGCCAGCACTCCCATGGGGACGGACTATGGCTACACCTTC